This T cell receptor beta chain was sequenced in a study of regulatory T cells in long-lasting Graves disease. Broader study findings: Persistent Graves' disease cases displayed lower TCR diversity than newly diagnosed ones.

Stated time point: newly diagnosed GD, antithyroid drugs for less than 3 months. Scientists built the TCR library using RNA that was extracted from PBMCs. Patients all came to the study from an endocrinology department in Xi'an, China. Libraries of TCR beta came from iRepertoire HTBI primers plus Arm-PCR of CDR3 regions. TCRdb fed the multiplex PCR reads into MiXCR, producing one record per CDR3 protein. The profile shows 400,000 to 500,000 distinct CDR3 sequences, 16% of them singletons. The junction had 11 bases not matched to a gene; V was cut back by 11 bases and J by 1 base. The germline gives CDR1 MNHNS, CDR2 SASEGT. This CDR3 spans 15 amino acids. This clonotype was counted only a few times. Its antigen is unidentified. The same data also contributed to another study, on T cells in Graves' hyperthyroidism and ophthalmopathy.

The V call is TRBV6-1, the J call TRBJ1-1; 9 bases line up with TRBD1. The sample here was peripheral blood mononuclear cells (PBMCs), taken at new diagnosis, from a patient treated with antithyroid drugs. This TCR was recovered from a woman aged 18-35 years with Graves disease. The CDR3 loop is CAVEVGTGRNTEAFF. The DNA of the CDR3 is TGTGCCGTCGAAGTGGGGACAGGGCGGAACACTGAAGCTTTCTTT.